The next 15 T cell receptor beta chains were all read from a single sample in a study of CD8+ T cells in alopecia areata. Treatment: oral pan-JAK inhibitor, 5-10 mg twice daily. Extracted RNA was reverse transcribed into cDNA, the sequencing template. Assay: immunoSEQ multiplex PCR; the TCRdb copy retains only in-frame clones and omits some. The sample has roughly 99,000 clones, 84% seen once; the top ten hold around a quarter. The specimen was CD8+ T cells sorted from blood, collected at week 24, from a patient treated with tofacitinib. The origin of the receptors is a human donor with alopecia areata.

The V and J genes are TRBV11-2 and TRBJ2-5; D remains ambiguous. The CDR3 is 15 residues long. From germline, CDR1 is SGHAT and CDR2 FQNNGV. V dropped 5 bases and J dropped 7 bases, with 20 bases sitting between them. In DNA, the CDR3 is TGTGCCAGCAGCCCATACCATGGGATGATGGTGACCCAGTACTTC. Translated: CASSPYHGMMVTQYF.

The rearrangement joins TRBV4-1 to TRBJ2-7; D not resolved. The V gene's germline CDR1 is MGHRA and CDR2 YSYEKL. The CDR3 covers 16 residues. Trimming removed 3 bases from V and 0 bases from J, with 15 bases in between. CDR3: CASSHGPAAFSYEQYF. Written as DNA, the CDR3 is TGCGCCAGCAGCCATGGGCCTGCGGCATTCTCCTACGAGCAGTACTTC.

The chain links TRBV6-5 to TRBJ1-6; D is unresolved. Trimming shortened V by 8 bases and J by 7 bases, and 15 bases separated the two germline ends. Germline values: CDR1 MNHEY, CDR2 SVGAGI. The CDR3 covers 14 residues. The CDR3 sequence is CASLPFFPNSPLHF. The CDR3 region has the DNA TGTGCCAGCTTGCCCTTCTTTCCCAATTCACCCCTCCACTTT.

The chain has TRBV4-2 and TRBJ2-2; D unclear. The length of the CDR3 is 17 residues. Trimming removed 0 bases from V and 6 bases from J, with 17 bases in between. Germline CDR1 is LGHNA and CDR2 is YNFKEQ. Here the CDR3 DNA reads TGTGCCAGCAGCCAAGATGTCGTGGCTATCACCGCCGGGGAGCTGTTTTTT. It translates to CASSQDVVAITAGELFF.

Only one count was recorded for this clone. This chain links TRBV4-3 with TRBJ2-5; D assignment may be TRBD1 or TRBD2 (5 bases each). Germline CDR1 is LGHNA and CDR2 is YSLEER. The V gene lost 0 bases and the J gene lost 4 bases, with 21 bases spanning the gap. The CDR3 sequence is 18 residues long. The CDR3 region is CASSQERSRGYSIETQYF. The DNA of the CDR3 is TGCGCCAGCAGCCAAGAAAGAAGTCGGGGCTACTCTATAGAGACCCAGTACTTC.

This clone was seen a single time. The chain links TRBV14 to TRBJ2-6; no firm D call. Trimming removed 1 base from V and 0 bases from J, with 7 bases in between. This CDR3 comprises 16 residues. CDR1 and CDR2 (germline): SGHDN, FVKESK. The DNA for the CDR3 is TGTGCCAGCAGCCAAGGCGGATACTCTGGGGCCAACGTCCTGACTTTC. Protein product: CASSQGGYSGANVLTF.

The J gene is TRBJ2-5, the V gene TRBV19, with D perhaps matching TRBD1 (5 bases). CDR1 is LNHDA, CDR2 SQIVND, per germline (reference sequence). This CDR3 has 13 amino acids. Trimming removed 6 bases at V and 0 bases at J, with 8 bases between. In DNA, the CDR3 is TGTGCCAGTAGCCGCAGGGACCAAGAGACCCAGTACTTC. Its translation: CASSRRDQETQYF.

This clone was observed once. The chain is built from TRBV19 and TRBJ2-1; the match to TRBD1 covers 7 bases. In germline, CDR1 is LNHDA, CDR2 SQIVND (reference sequence). With V trimmed by 2 bases and J by 1 base, 17 bases remained unmatched. The CDR3 spans 20 residues. CDR3 sequence reads: CASSISPEGGGRWSYNEQFF. The CDR3 nucleotides read TGTGCCAGTAGTATATCCCCAGAAGGGGGCGGTCGCTGGTCCTACAATGAGCAGTTCTTC.

The genes are TRBV4-1 and TRBJ2-1; D possibly corresponds to TRBD2 (7 bases). Trimming left V 1 base short and J 6 bases short, with 16 bases between. Germline V lookup: CDR1 MGHRA, CDR2 YSYEKL. The CDR3 is 16 amino acids. CDR3 sequence: CASSQAAGAILNEQFF. Here the CDR3 DNA reads TGCGCCAGCAGCCAAGCCGCGGGGGCCATTCTCAATGAGCAGTTCTTC.

The rearrangement uses TRBV5-1 and TRBJ2-2; 12 nucleotides agree with TRBD1. The V segment lost 0 bases and the J segment 3 bases; nucleotides outside the gene matches: 3. The CDR3 length is 17 residues. CDR1 and CDR2 from the germline V gene are SGHRS and YFSETQ. CDR3 nucleotides: TGCGCCAGCAGCTTGGTCGGGACAGGGGGCGACACCGGGGAGCTGTTTTTT. Translating gives CASSLVGTGGDTGELFF.

V and J are TRBV2 and TRBJ2-5, with TRBD1 matching 7 bases. Per the germline V gene, CDR1 is SNHLY and CDR2 is FYNNEI. CDR3 length: 16 residues. Unmatched junction bases numbered 13, after V lost 6 bases and J lost 3 bases. Written as DNA, the CDR3 is TGTGCCAGCAGAGCCGTGTGGGACAGTGGGAAAGAGACCCAGTACTTC. Translated, it gives CASRAVWDSGKETQYF.

This rearrangement joins TRBV7-9 to TRBJ1-1, with TRBD1 matching 7 bases. V was pared by 6 bases and J by 7 bases, with 2 bases of the junction left unmatched. The CDR3 runs to 11 residues. Germline-derived CDR1 and CDR2 are SEHNR and FQNEAQ (reference sequence). CDR3 DNA sequence: TGTGCCAGCAGTACAGGGGTTGAAGCTTTCTTT. Protein: CASSTGVEAFF.

V usage is TRBV5-1 and J usage is TRBJ1-1; 8 positions match TRBD1. Germline values: CDR1 SGHRS, CDR2 YFSETQ. The CDR3 is made up of 14 amino acids. Trimming at V came to 0 bases and at J to 7 bases, leaving 5 bases not matched to a gene. CDR3 region: CASSLVQGADEAFF. Written as DNA, the CDR3 is TGCGCCAGCAGCTTGGTGCAGGGGGCTGATGAAGCTTTCTTT.

This chain uses TRBV7-9 with TRBJ2-3, with 9 bases that match TRBD2. Germline values: CDR1 SEHNR, CDR2 FQNEAQ (reference sequence). This CDR3 comprises 17 residues. The junction had 7 bases not matched to a gene; V was cut back by 1 base and J by 2 bases. CDR3 loop: CASSLEMASGATDTQYF. The DNA of the CDR3 is TGTGCCAGCAGCTTAGAAATGGCTAGCGGGGCCACAGATACGCAGTATTTT.

The V and J genes are TRBV7-9 and TRBJ1-1; 7 nucleotides match TRBD1. CDR1 is SEHNR, CDR2 FQNEAQ, per germline (reference sequence). J lost 6 bases, V lost 0 bases, and 4 bases had no gene match. The CDR3 consists of 14 residues. Written as DNA, the CDR3 is TGTGCCAGCAGCTTAGCGGGACAGTTGTCTGAAGCTTTCTTT. Translated: CASSLAGQLSEAFF.